This T cell receptor (beta chain) was captured by sequencing in a study of blood T cell repertoires in COVID-19 (TCRdb year 2020). With regard to the full study: Samples from collaborators originated in the United States, Italy and Spain and spanned both the acute and convalescent phases of COVID-19. The prospective study material was composed of cDNA or gDNA derived from T cells, B-cell-depleted T cells, or PBMCs. The dataset comprised deeply sampled blood TCRbeta repertoires from subjects exposed to, actively infected with, or recovered from COVID-19. The repertoires were released in a freely available public database meant as a resource for research on the immune response to SARS-CoV-2. The samples were drawn from two sources: the first 160 participants of the ongoing ImmuneRACE study, and about 1,300 subjects contributed by 6 global collaborators. Nearly every sample came with metadata listing a de-identified subject ID, COVID-19 status, age in years and sex. Where available, HLA class I and class II types were taken from metadata supplied by the sample provider and were not determined by assay-based typing.

A word on this clone: Its antigen specificity is not known. Nothing much larger sits one base from this clone, and base qualities are not available.

General study outcomes and caveats: The amount of clinical and demographic metadata varied by source and participant and was provided uncurated.

In Seattle, one collaborating source enrolled patients while the infection was active and tracked those patients longitudinally over the course of disease. Whole blood was collected in K2EDTA tubes by collaborating institutions according to the institutions' own protocols. For TCRbeta analysis, collaborators shipped samples as frozen whole blood, isolated PBMCs, or DNA extracted from either of those sample types. CDR1 and CDR2 were assigned from the germline V gene (reference sequence) as MNHEY and SMNVEV. There are 13 amino acids in the CDR3, from cysteine to valine inclusive. Only the CDR3 region is kept as DNA, spanning 39 bases read in frame from base 1. The germline V end is reduced by 6 bases and the J end by 2 bases; junction bases left unmatched: 3. TCRbeta CDR3 regions were amplified from genomic DNA by means of the immunoSEQ Assay, a bias-controlled multiplex PCR. Concerning the study's data processing: Within the assay, amplification of reference gene primers was used to estimate how many nucleated cells each sample contained. To quantify the absolute abundance of each unique TCRbeta CDR3 rearrangement, sequence reads were collapsed and filtered. For each sample, productive Simpson clonality was calculated as the square root of Simpson's diversity index over productive rearrangements. In its TCRdb copy, this immuneACCESS table keeps in-frame sequences only and misses some clones. Where compared with another copy, unresolved V genes explain less than half of these, and the others have no known cause. The V and J calls and clone size were taken over from that table, and D and trimming were inferred from the DNA. The sample table records about 300,000 clones; just under 90% of these occur just once. Around 1.9% of the sample rests with the top ten.

The sample was peripheral blood. The sequence links TRBV27 to TRBJ2-7; 8 bases in the junction line up with TRBD1. The clonotype comes from a woman younger than 45 with COVID-19, enrolled during active disease. The DNA sequence is TGTGCCAGCAGACCGACAGGGGCCTACGAGCAGTACGTC. Its protein is CASRPTGAYEQYV.